This TCR beta chain was documented in a study of OX40 agonist ivuxolimab in advanced cancers. About the study: Dose-escalation patients had hepatocellular carcinoma, melanoma, renal cell or head and neck cancer. Findings and limits, study-wide: CD4+ and CD8+ blood T cells expanded clonally by week 6 at 0.1 to 3.0 mg/kg. Nonresponders included some who also had low normalized T-cell clonal expansion.

People who had autoimmune disease history or systemic immunosuppression were excluded. This CDR3 spans 16 amino acids. CDR1 and CDR2 from the germline V gene are SEHNR and FQNEAQ (reference sequence). TCRdb's copy holds only in-frame clones and misses some; the assay was immunoSEQ multiplex PCR. Found here are approximately 100,000 clones, 84% of them singletons; the top ten hold about 5.5%. As regards this clone: Its antigen is still unknown. Relative to the germline gene, one junction end is altered; a read error may explain this.

The receptor comes from an adult with an advanced solid tumor such as melanoma, head and neck, liver or kidney cancer. The sample in question was CD4+ or CD8+ T cells sorted from blood, obtained in a trial of the OX40 agonist ivuxolimab. The chain has TRBV7-9 and TRBJ1-6; 9 bases match TRBD1. The CDR3 sequence: CASSQGTGQGNSPLHF. CDR3 DNA sequence: TGCGCCAGCAGCCAAGGAACGGGACAGGGTAATTCACCCCTCCACTTT.